This TCR beta chain was documented in a study of T cells after yellow fever vaccination (dated by TCRdb to about 2019). Notes on the research overall: The SMART-Seq v4 Ultra Low Input RNA kit was used to prepare libraries from fractions with low cell numbers. To follow T-cell clones before and after both primary and booster YFV17D yellow fever vaccination, bulk TCR alpha and beta repertoires underwent longitudinal sequencing. Two healthy male donors made up the cohort, one aged 18 to 29 years and the other aged 30 to 40 years. Bulk PBMC replicates and cell subsets were isolated from blood drawn at multiple timepoints before and after both primary and secondary immunization. Paper-wide results and their limitations: The study included only a couple of donors, which limits how far the findings can be generalized. Computational filtering was required because FACS-sorted repertoires could contain abundant contaminating clonotypes from the bulk population. After the booster, most of the clones that had expanded following primary vaccination were detected again (about 95% of CD4 and around nine tenths of CD8), which suggests that memory was broadly maintained. The secondary T-cell response was weaker than the primary response but faster, peaking on day 5 instead of day 15. A small share of clonotypes was detected in both CD4 and CD8 compartments, with the overlap likely arising from convergent recombination.

According to the study, the label for this sample's treatment or condition signals: live attenuated yellow fever vaccine strain. At each blood-draw timepoint, two biological replicates of bulk PBMCs were collected. PBMCs were isolated from peripheral blood using a standard Ficoll-Paque protocol. TriZol was used to extract RNA from bulk PBMCs, from CD4 and CD8 fractions, and from dextramer-positive and dextramer-negative fractions. Looking up the germline V gene (reference sequence) yields CDR1 LGHDT and CDR2 YNNKEL. The junction shows trimming of 2 bases on V and 8 bases on J, plus 18 bases between the germline ends. Including the terminal cysteine and phenylalanine, the CDR3 comprises 16 residues. The only DNA kept is the CDR3, 48 bases in frame from the first base. Notes on this clonotype: Its antigen is currently not known. Base qualities are not recorded, but no much larger clone differs from it by a single base.

Synthesis of TCR cDNA relied on 5'RACE template switching, a step that introduced a universal primer site along with unique molecular identifiers. cDNA synthesis was primed from both the TCR alpha and TCR beta constant segments. Two PCR steps were used to amplify libraries, with sample barcodes and sequencing adapters being added in the second step. Sequencing of libraries was done on Illumina HiSeq 2500 (2x100 bp) or NovaSeq (2x150 bp). Per the authors' processing: Demultiplexing of reads and collapsing into UMI consensus sequences were performed with MIGEC, and V(D)J alignment was carried out with MiXCR. Clonotypes responding to the vaccine were identified with edgeR on replicate PBMC samples, with the criteria of FDR below 0.01 and a log2 fold change above 5 up to day 15. Each bulk clonotype received a CD4 or CD8 identity based on whether the sequenced CD4 or CD8 repertoire contained that clonotype at higher abundance. TCRdb cleaned the public reads at Q25 with fastp, built clones with MiXCR and kept in-frame beta chains. Every CDR3 protein is listed once, alongside the most common genes and DNA of its rows. The V and J calls and clone size come from TCRdb's table, not from the authors' own analysis. Within this sample are 400,000 or so distinct CDR3 sequences, with around 10% of them counted one time only. The top ten constitute less than 20% of the sample.

The chain is assembled from TRBV3-1 and TRBJ1-4, with a weak D call of TRBD1 (5 bases match). The sample was PBMCs, taken on the day of the first yellow fever vaccination. The origin of this receptor is a man aged 18 to 29 who received the YFV17D yellow fever vaccine. The nucleotides are TGTGCCAGCAGCCAACCTCCGGGGCCGCCTGGGGAAAAACTGTTTTTT. It translates to CASSQPPGPPGEKLFF. Where the CDR3 stops, the reference TRBV3-1 and TRBJ1-4 genes take over; the full variable domain is DTAVSQTPKYLVTQMGNDKSIKCEQNLGHDTMYWYKQDSKKFLKIMFSYNNKELIINETVPNRFSPKSPDKAHLNLHINSLELGDSAVYFCASSQPPGPPGEKLFFGSGTQLSVL.